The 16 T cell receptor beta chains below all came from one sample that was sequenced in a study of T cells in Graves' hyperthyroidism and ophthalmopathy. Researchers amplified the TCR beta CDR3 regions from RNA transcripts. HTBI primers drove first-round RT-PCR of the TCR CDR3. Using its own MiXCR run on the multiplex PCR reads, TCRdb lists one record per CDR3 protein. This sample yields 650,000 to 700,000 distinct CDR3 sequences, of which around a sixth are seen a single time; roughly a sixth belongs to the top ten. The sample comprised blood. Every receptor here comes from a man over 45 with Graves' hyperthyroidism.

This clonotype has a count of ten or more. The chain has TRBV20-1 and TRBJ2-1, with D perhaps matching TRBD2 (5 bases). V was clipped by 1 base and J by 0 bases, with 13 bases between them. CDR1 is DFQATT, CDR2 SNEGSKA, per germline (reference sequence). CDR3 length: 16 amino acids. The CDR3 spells CSARGRAANSYNEQFF. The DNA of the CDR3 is TGCAGTGCTAGAGGACGAGCGGCGAACTCCTACAATGAGCAGTTCTTC.

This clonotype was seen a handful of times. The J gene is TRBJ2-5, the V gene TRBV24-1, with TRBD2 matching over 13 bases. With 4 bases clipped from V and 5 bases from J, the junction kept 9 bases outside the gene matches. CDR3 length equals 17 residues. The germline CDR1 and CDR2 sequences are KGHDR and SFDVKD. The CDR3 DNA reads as TGTGCCACCAGTGACCATGGACTAGCGGGAGTGAGGGAGACCCAGTACTTC. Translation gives CATSDHGLAGVRETQYF.

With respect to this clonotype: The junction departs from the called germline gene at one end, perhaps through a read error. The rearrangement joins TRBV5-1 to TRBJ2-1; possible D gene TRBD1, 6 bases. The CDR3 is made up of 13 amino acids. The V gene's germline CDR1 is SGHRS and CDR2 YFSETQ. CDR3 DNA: TGCGCCAGCGGCTTGGTAAACAGGGATGAGCAGTTCTTC. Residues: CASGLVNRDEQFF.

The CDR3 loop is CATSEAGVRYNEQFF. DNA of the CDR3: TGTGCCACCAGTGAGGCGGGAGTGAGGTACAATGAGCAGTTCTTC. This chain joins TRBV24-1 and TRBJ2-1; 7 bases fit TRBD2. Germline loops: CDR1 KGHDR, CDR2 SFDVKD. The V segment lost 4 bases and the J segment 4 bases; nucleotides outside the gene matches: 6. There are 15 residues in the CDR3.

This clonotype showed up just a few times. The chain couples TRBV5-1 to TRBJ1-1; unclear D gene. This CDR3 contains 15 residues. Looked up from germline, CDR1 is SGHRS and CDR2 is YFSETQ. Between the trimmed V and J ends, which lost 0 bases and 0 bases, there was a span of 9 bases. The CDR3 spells CASSLEAVMNTEAFF. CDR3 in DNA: TGCGCCAGCAGCTTGGAAGCGGTTATGAACACTGAAGCTTTCTTT.

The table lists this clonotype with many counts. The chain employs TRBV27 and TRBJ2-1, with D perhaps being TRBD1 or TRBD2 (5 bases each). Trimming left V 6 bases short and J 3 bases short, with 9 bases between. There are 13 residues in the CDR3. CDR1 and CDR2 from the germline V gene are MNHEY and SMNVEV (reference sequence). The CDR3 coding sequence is TGTGCCAGCAGCCGAGGGGACTACAATGAGCAGTTCTTC. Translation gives CASSRGDYNEQFF.

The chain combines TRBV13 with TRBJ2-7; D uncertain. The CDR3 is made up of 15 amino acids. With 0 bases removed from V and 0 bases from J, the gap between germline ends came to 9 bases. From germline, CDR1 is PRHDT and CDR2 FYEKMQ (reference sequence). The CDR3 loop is CASSLGRTSSYEQYF. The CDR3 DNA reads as TGTGCCAGCAGCTTAGGCAGGACCAGCTCCTACGAGCAGTACTTC.

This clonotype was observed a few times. The CDR3 spells CAISGSGESQPQHF. For the CDR3, the DNA is TGTGCCATCAGTGGGTCGGGGGAATCACAGCCCCAGCATTTT. The gene calls are TRBV10-3 and TRBJ1-5; weak D call: TRBD1 (5 bases). With 4 bases removed from V and 7 bases from J, the gap between germline ends came to 14 bases. The length of the CDR3 is 14 residues. CDR1 and CDR2 (germline): ENHRY, SYGVKD.

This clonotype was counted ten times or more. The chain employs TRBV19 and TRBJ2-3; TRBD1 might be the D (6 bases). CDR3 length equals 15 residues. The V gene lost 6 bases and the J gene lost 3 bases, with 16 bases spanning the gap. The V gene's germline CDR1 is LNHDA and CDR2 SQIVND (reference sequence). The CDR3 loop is CASSLTGIVTDTQYF. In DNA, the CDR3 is TGTGCCAGTAGCCTCACAGGGATTGTAACAGATACGCAGTATTTT.

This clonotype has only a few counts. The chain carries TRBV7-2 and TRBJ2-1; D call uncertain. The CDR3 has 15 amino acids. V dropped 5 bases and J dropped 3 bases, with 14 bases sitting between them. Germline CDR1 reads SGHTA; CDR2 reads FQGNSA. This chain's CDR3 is CASSVQERVYNEQFF. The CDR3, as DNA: TGTGCCAGCAGCGTCCAAGAGCGCGTCTACAATGAGCAGTTCTTC.

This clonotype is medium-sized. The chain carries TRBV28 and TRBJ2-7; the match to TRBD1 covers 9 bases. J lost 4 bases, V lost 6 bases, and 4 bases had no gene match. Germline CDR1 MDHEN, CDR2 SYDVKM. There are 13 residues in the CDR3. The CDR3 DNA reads TGTGCCAGCAGCTCGGGACAGGGATACGAGCAGTACTTC. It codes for CASSSGQGYEQYF.

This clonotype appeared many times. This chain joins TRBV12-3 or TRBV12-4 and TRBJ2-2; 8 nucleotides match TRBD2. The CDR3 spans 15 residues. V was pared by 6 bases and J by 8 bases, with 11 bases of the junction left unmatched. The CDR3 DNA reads TGTGCCAGCAGCACAGTAGCGGGACTGGTGGGGGAGCTGTTTTTT. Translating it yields CASSTVAGLVGELFF.

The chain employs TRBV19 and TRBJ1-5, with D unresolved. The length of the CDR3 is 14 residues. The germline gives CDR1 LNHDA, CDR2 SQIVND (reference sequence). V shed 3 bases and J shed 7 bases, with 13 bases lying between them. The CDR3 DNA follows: TGTGCCAGTAGTATGATGAATGTGGGCCAGCCCCAGCATTTT. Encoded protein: CASSMMNVGQPQHF.

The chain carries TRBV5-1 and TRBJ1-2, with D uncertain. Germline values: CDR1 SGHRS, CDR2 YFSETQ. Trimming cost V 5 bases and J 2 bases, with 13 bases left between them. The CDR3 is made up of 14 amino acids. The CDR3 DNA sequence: TGCGCCAGCAGATCCTCGACTGAGAACTATGGCTACACCTTC. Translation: CASRSSTENYGYTF.

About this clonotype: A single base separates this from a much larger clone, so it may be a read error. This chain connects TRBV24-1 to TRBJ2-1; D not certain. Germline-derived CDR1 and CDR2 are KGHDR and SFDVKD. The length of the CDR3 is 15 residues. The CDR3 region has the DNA TGTGCCATCAGTGATTTGCTTGGGGATAGGAATGAGCAGTTCTTC. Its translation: CAISDLLGDRNEQFF.

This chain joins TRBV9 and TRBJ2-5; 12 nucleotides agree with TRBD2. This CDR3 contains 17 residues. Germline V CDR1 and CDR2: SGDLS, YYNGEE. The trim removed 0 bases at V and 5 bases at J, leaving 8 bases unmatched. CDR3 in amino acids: CASSVGASGRARETQYF. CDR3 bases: TGTGCCAGCAGCGTAGGGGCTAGCGGGAGGGCTAGGGAGACCCAGTACTTC.